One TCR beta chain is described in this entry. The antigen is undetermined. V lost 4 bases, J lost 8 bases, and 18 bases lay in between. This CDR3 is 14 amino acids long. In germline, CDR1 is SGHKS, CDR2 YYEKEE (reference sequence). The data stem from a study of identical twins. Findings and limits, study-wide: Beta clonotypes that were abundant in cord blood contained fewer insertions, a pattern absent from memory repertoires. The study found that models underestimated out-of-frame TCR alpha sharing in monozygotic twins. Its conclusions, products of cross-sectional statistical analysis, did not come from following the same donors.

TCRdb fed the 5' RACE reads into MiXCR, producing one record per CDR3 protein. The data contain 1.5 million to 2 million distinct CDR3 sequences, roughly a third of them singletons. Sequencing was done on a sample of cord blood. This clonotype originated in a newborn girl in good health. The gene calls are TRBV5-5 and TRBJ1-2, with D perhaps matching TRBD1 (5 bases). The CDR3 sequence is CASSPSDSRFGYTF. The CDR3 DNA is TGTGCCAGCAGCCCAAGCGACAGCCGGTTCGGCTACACCTTC.